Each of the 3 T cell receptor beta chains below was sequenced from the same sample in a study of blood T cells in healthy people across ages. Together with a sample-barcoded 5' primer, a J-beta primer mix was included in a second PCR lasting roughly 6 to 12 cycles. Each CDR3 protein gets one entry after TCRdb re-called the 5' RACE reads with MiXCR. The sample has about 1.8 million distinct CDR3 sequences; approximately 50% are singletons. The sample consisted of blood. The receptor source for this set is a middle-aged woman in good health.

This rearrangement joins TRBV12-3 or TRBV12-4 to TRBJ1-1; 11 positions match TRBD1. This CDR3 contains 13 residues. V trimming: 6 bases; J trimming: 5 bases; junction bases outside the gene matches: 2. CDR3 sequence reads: CASRGTGGTEAFF. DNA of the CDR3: TGTGCCAGCAGGGGGACAGGGGGAACTGAAGCTTTCTTT.

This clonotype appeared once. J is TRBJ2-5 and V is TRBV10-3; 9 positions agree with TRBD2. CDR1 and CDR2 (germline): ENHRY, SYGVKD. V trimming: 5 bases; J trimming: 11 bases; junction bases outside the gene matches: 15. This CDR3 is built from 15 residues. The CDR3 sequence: CAISIATSGLNEQYF. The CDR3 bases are TGTGCCATCAGTATAGCGACTAGCGGCTTGAATGAGCAGTACTTC.

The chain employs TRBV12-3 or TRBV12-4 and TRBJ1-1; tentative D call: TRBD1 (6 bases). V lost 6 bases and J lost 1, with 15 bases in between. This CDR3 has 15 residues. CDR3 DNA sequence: TGTGCCAGCAGGTTCTCCGGACAGAAGAACACTGAAGCTTTCTTT. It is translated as CASRFSGQKNTEAFF.